Given below is one T cell receptor beta chain in context. The junction departs from germline at one end; a sequencing error may be responsible. The source of the sample is a study of T-cell reconstitution after alpha-beta-depleted transplantation in children. Preparation of the TCRbeta library involved a method that used unique molecular identifiers. TCRdb recomputed calls from the PCR reads with MiXCR, one row per CDR3 protein. The data show around 380,000 distinct CDR3 sequences, approximately 10% seen once. The CDR3 sequence is 16 residues long. Germline loops: CDR1 MGHDK, CDR2 SYGVNS. This clonotype originated in a human donor who donated a stem cell graft to a child with acute myeloid leukemia. V and J are TRBV25-1 and TRBJ2-5; tentatively, D is TRBD1 (6 bases). The sequencing used PBMCs from the stem cell graft donor, collected from the stem cell graft. The CDR3 sequence is CASSEKRTDRQETHYF. DNA of the CDR3: TGTGCCAGCAGTGAGAAGAGGACAGACCGCCAAGAGACCCACTACTTC.